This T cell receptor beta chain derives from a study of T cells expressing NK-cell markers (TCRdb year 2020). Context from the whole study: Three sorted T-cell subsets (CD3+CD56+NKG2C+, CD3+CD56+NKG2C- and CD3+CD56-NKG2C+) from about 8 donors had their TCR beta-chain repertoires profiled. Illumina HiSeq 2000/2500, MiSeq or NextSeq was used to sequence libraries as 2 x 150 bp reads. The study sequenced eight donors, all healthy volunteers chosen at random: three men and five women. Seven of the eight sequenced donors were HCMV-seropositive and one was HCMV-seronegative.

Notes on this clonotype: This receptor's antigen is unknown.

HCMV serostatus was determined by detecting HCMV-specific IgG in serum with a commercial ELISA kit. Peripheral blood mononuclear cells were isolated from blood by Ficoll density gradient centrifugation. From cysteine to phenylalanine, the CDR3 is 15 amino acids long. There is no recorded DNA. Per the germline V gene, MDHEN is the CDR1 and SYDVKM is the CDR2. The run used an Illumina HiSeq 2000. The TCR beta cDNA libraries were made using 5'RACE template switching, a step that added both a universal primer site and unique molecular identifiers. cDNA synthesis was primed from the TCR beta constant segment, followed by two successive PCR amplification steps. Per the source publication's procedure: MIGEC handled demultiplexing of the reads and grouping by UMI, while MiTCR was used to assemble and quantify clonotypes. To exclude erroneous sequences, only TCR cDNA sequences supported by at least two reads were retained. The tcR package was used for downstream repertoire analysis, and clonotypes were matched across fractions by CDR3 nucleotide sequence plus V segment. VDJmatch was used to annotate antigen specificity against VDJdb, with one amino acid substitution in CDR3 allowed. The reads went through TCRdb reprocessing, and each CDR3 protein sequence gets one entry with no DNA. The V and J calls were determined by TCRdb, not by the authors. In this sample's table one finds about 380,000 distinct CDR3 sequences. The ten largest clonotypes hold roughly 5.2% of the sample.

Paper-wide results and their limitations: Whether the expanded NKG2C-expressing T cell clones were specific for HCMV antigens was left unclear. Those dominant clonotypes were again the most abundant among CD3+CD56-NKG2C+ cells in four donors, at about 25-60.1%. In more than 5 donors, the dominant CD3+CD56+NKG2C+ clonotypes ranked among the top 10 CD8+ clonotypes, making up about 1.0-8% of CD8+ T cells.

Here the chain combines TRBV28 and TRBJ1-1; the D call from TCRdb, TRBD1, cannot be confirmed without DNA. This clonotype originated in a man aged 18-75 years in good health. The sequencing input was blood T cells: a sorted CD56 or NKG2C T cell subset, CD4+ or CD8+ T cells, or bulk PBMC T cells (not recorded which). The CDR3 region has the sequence CASSPNSGATTEAFF.